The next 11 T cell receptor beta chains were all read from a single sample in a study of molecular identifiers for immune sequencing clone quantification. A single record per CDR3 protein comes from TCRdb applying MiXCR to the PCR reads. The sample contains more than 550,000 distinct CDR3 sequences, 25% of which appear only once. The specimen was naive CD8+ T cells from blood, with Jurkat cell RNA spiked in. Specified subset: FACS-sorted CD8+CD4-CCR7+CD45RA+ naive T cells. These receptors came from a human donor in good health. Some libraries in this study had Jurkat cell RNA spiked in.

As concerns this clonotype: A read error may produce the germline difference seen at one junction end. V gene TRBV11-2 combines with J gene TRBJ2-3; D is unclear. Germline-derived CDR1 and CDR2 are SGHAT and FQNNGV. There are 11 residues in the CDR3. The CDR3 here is CTSSYTDTQYF. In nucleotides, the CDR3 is TGTACCAGCAGCTATACAGATACGCAGTATTTT.

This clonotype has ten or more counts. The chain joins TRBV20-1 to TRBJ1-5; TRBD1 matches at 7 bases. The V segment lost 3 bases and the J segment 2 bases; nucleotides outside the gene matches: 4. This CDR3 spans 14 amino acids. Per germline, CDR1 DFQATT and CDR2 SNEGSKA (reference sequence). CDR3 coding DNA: TGCAGTGCTAGCCTCGGGACAGGCAATCAGCCCCAGCATTTT. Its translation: CSASLGTGNQPQHF.

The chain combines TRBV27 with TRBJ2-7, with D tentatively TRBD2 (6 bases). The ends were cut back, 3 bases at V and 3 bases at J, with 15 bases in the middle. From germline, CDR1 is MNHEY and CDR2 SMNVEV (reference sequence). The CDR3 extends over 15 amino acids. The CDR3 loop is CASSLTGAGLYEQYF. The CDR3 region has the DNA TGTGCCAGCAGTTTGACTGGGGCGGGACTCTACGAGCAGTACTTC.

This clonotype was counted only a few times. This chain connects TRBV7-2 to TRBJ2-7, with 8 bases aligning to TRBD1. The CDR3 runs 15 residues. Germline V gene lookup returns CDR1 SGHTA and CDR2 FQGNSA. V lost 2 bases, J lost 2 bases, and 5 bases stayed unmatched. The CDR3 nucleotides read TGTGCCAGCAGCTTAACAGGGGGGTCCACCTACGAGCAGTACTTC. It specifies CASSLTGGSTYEQYF.

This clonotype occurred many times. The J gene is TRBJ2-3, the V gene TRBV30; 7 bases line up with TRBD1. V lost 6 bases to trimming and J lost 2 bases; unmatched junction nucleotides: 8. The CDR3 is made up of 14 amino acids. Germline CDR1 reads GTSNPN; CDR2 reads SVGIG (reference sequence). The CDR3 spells CACVTGANTDTQYF. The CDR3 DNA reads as TGTGCCTGTGTAACAGGGGCCAACACAGATACGCAGTATTTT.

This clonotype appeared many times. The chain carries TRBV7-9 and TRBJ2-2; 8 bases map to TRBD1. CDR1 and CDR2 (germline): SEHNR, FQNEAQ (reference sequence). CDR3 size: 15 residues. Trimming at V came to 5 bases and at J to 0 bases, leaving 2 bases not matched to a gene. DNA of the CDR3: TGTGCCAGCAGCCTGGACAGGGCGAACACCGGGGAGCTGTTTTTT. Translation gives CASSLDRANTGELFF.

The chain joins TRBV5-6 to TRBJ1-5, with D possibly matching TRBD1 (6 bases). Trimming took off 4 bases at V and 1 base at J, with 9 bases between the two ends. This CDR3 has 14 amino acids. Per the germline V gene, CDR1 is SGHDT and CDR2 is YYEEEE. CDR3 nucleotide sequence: TGTGCCAGCAGCGCAGGGGCGAGCAATCAGCCCCAGCATTTT. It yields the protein CASSAGASNQPQHF. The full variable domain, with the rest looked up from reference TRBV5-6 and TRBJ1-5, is DAGVTQSPTHLIKTRGQQVTLRCSPKSGHDTVSWYQQALGQGPQFIFQYYEEEERQRGNFPDRFSGHQFPNYSSELNVNALLLGDSALYLCASSAGASNQPQHFGDGTRLSIL.

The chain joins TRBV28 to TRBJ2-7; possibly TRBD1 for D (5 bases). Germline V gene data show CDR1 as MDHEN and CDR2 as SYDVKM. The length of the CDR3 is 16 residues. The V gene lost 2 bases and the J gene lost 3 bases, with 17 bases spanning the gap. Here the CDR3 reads CASSLGLDSARYEQYF. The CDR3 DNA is TGTGCCAGCAGTTTAGGGCTCGACAGCGCCCGCTACGAGCAGTACTTC.

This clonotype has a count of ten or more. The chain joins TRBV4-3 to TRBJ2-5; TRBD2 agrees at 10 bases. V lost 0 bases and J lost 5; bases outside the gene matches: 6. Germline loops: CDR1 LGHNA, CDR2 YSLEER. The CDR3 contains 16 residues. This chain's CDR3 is CASSQDSSGGAETQYF. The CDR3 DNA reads TGCGCCAGCAGCCAAGATAGCAGCGGGGGGGCGGAGACCCAGTACTTC.

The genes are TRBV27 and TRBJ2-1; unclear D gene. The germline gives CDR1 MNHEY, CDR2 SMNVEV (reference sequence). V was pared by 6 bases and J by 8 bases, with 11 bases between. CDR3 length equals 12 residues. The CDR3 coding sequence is TGTGCCAGCAGGGGCGGAGAGTATGAGCAGTTCTTC. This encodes CASRGGEYEQFF.

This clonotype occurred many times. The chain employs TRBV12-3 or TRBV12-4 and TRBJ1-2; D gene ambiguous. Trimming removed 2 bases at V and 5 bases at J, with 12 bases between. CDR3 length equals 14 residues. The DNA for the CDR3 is TGTGCCAGCAGTTTAACGGCAACCCTATATGGCTACACCTTC. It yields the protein CASSLTATLYGYTF.